A single sample gave rise to the 31 T cell receptor beta chains below, sequenced in a study of metastatic and nonmetastatic thyroid tumors. Each patient came to thyroid surgery without any prior treatment (of any kind). TCRdb re-called the PCR reads with MiXCR. The sample carries some 21,000 clones, approximately 30% recorded once. Sequencing was carried out using tumor tissue. All receptors derive from a male donor with papillary thyroid cancer or a benign thyroid nodule (not recorded which). Some clones in this sample may be carry-over from other donors' samples.

This clone turned up a few times. CDR3 in amino acids: CASSTTRDTEAFF. For the CDR3, the DNA is TGTGCCAGTAGTACCACACGAGACACTGAAGCTTTCTTT. This rearrangement joins TRBV19 to TRBJ1-1; no clear D. This CDR3 contains 13 residues. From germline, CDR1 is LNHDA and CDR2 SQIVND (reference sequence). Trimming pared 4 bases from V and 3 bases from J, leaving 9 bases between. Drawing the rest from reference TRBV19 and TRBJ1-1, the complete variable domain is DGGITQSPKYLFRKEGQNVTLSCEQNLNHDAMYWYRQDPGQGLRLIYYSQIVNDFQKGDIAEGYSVSREKKESFPLTVTSAQKNPTAFYLCASSTTRDTEAFFGQGTRLTVV.

As for this clone: At one boundary the junction diverges from the germline segment, which might be a read error. The chain links TRBV27 to TRBJ2-1, with TRBD1 identical over 8 bases. This CDR3 contains 15 residues. CDR1 and CDR2 from the germline V gene are MNHEY and SMNVEV (reference sequence). The CDR3, as DNA: TGTGCCAGCAGTTCTGACAGGGGCATCTACAATGAGCATTTCTTC. Protein sequence: CASSSDRGIYNEHFF.

V gene TRBV19 combines with J gene TRBJ1-1; D not certain. Per the germline V gene, CDR1 is LNHDA and CDR2 is SQIVND (reference sequence). V was cut by 11 bases and J by 8 bases, with 15 bases left in between. CDR3 length: 11 amino acids. CDR3 DNA sequence: TGTGCCGGTGCCGAGACTTACGAAGCTTTCTTT. Translating it yields CAGAETYEAFF.

This clone was observed at least ten times. This sequence joins TRBV9 and TRBJ1-1; TRBD1 might be the D (5 bases). Germline CDR1 reads SGDLS; CDR2 reads YYNGEE. The ends were cut back, 0 bases at V and 0 bases at J, with 6 bases in the middle. CDR3 length: 14 residues. CDR3 nucleotides: TGTGCCAGCAGCGTAGGACAGATGAACACTGAAGCTTTCTTT. Translation gives CASSVGQMNTEAFF.

The chain is built from TRBV6-2 or TRBV6-3 and TRBJ1-1, with unresolved D. CDR3 length: 17 amino acids. Germline lookup yields CDR1 MNHEY and CDR2 SVGEGT. V gave up 4 bases and J gave up 5 bases, with 23 bases separating them. CDR3 sequence (DNA): TGTGCCAGCAGTTTTTGGACGGGGAGGAGCGGGCGGACTGAAGCTTTCTTT. This translates into CASSFWTGRSGRTEAFF.

J is TRBJ2-1 and V is TRBV7-8; no reliable D call. CDR1 and CDR2 (germline): SGHVS, FQNEAQ. The CDR3 length is 11 residues. The germline V and J ends were trimmed by 3 bases and 8 bases, with 5 bases remaining between them. DNA of the CDR3: TGTGCCAGCAGCTTTGGGTATGAGCAGTTCTTC. This encodes CASSFGYEQFF. Complete variable domain (other parts from reference TRBV7-8 and TRBJ2-1): GAGVSQSPRYKVAKRGQDVALRCDPISGHVSLFWYQQALGQGPEFLTYFQNEAQLDKSGLPSDRFFAERPEGSVSTLKIQRTQQEDSAVYLCASSFGYEQFFGPGTRLTVL.

The gene calls are TRBV10-3 and TRBJ2-7; D not resolved. Trimming removed 4 bases from V and 6 bases from J, with 13 bases in between. Per the germline V gene, CDR1 is ENHRY and CDR2 is SYGVKD. The CDR3 length is 13 residues. CDR3 residues: CAISVGPYSEQYF. The CDR3 coding sequence is TGTGCCATCAGTGTCGGGCCGTACTCCGAGCAGTACTTC.

The V gene is TRBV19, the J gene TRBJ1-2; D is possibly TRBD1 (5 bases). The V gene's germline CDR1 is LNHDA and CDR2 SQIVND (reference sequence). The CDR3 has 14 amino acids. V was cut by 7 bases and J by 3 bases, with 15 bases left in between. The CDR3 loop is CASTHRGGYYGYTF. CDR3 DNA sequence: TGTGCCAGTACCCATAGGGGAGGGTACTATGGCTACACCTTC.

This clone has only one observation. This rearrangement joins TRBV5-1 to TRBJ2-7, with D perhaps TRBD1 or TRBD2 (5 bases each). The CDR3 contains 16 residues. Trimming removed 1 base at V and 0 bases at J, with 14 bases between. Germline V lookup: CDR1 SGHRS, CDR2 YFSETQ. CDR3: CASSLSGTWSSYEQYF. CDR3 sequence (DNA): TGCGCCAGCAGCTTGTCCGGGACGTGGAGCTCCTACGAGCAGTACTTC.

Concerning this clone itself: Mismatch with germline at one junction end may stem from a read error. The V call is TRBV6-5, the J call TRBJ1-5, with D perhaps matching TRBD1 (5 bases). Germline V CDR1 and CDR2: MNHEY, SVGAGI. The CDR3 is made up of 13 amino acids. The CDR3 region has the DNA TGTGCCAGCAGTTACGACGGGGGTCAGCCCCGGCATTTT. The encoded protein is CASSYDGGQPRHF.

At least ten counts were recorded for this clone. The rearrangement uses TRBV6-1 and TRBJ1-5, with no clear D. V lost 1 base and J lost 6, with 16 bases in between. The CDR3 runs to 16 residues. Germline CDR1 reads MNHNS; CDR2 reads SASEGT. The CDR3 DNA reads TGTGCCAGCAGTGAAGGGGCTGGGCTATATTTTCAGCCCCAGCATTTT. Translating it yields CASSEGAGLYFQPQHF.

This clone was seen a single time. The chain carries TRBV11-1 and TRBJ1-1; perhaps TRBD1 as D (6 bases). CDR3 size: 17 residues. The V end lost 4 bases, the J end lost 1 base, and 19 bases lay between the germline ends. Per germline, CDR1 SGHAT and CDR2 FQDESV (reference sequence). The CDR3 here is CASSSGLQGGRNTEAFF. As DNA, the CDR3 is TGTGCCAGCAGCTCTGGTCTTCAAGGGGGACGGAACACTGAAGCTTTCTTT.

This clone is categorized as medium-sized. The chain joins TRBV15 to TRBJ2-7, with TRBD1 identical over 7 bases. CDR1 is LNHNV, CDR2 YYDKDF, per germline (reference sequence). V shed 0 bases and J 5 bases; nucleotides not matched to a gene: 4. This CDR3 has 14 residues. The CDR3 nucleotides are TGTGCCACCAGCAGAGAGTTAGGGGGCCACGAGCAGTACTTC. This encodes CATSRELGGHEQYF. Combining the CDR3 with reference TRBV15 and TRBJ2-7 gives the whole variable domain DAMVIQNPRYQVTQFGKPVTLSCSQTLNHNVMYWYQQKSSQAPKLLFHYYDKDFNNEADTPDNFQSRRPNTSFCFLDIRSPGLGDTAMYLCATSRELGGHEQYFGPGTRLTVT.

This clone appeared many times. CDR3 in DNA: TGTGCCAGTAGGAGGGTCGGGGACAATGAGCAGTTCTTC. Amino acid sequence: CASRRVGDNEQFF. J is TRBJ2-1 and V is TRBV19; D might be TRBD2 (5 bases). Trimming stripped 6 bases from V and 5 bases from J, with 11 bases between. Germline V CDR1 and CDR2: LNHDA, SQIVND (reference sequence). This CDR3 is built from 13 residues. Looking up the rest from reference TRBV19 and TRBJ2-1 gives the full variable domain: DGGITQSPKYLFRKEGQNVTLSCEQNLNHDAMYWYRQDPGQGLRLIYYSQIVNDFQKGDIAEGYSVSREKKESFPLTVTSAQKNPTAFYLCASRRVGDNEQFFGPGTRLTVL.

The chain recombines TRBV25-1 with TRBJ1-5; D is undetermined. Germline-derived CDR1 and CDR2 are MGHDK and SYGVNS. V lost 8 bases and J lost 4, with 9 bases in between. There are 12 residues in the CDR3. CDR3 in amino acids: CASSTGNQPQHF. CDR3 sequence (DNA): TGTGCCAGCTCGACTGGTAATCAGCCCCAGCATTTT.

This chain joins TRBV5-1 and TRBJ2-1; D may be TRBD1 or TRBD2 (5 bases each). Between the trimmed V and J ends, which lost 0 bases and 9 bases, there was a span of 16 bases. Germline-derived CDR1 and CDR2 are SGHRS and YFSETQ. This CDR3 region has 15 residues. The CDR3 sequence is CASSLGDLPGSEQFF. The CDR3 bases are TGCGCCAGCAGCTTGGGGGACCTCCCAGGCAGTGAGCAGTTCTTC. Variable domain in full (rest from reference TRBV5-1 and TRBJ2-1): KAGVTQTPRYLIKTRGQQVTLSCSPISGHRSVSWYQQTPGQGLQFLFEYFSETQRNKGNFPGRFSGRQFSNSRSEMNVSTLELGDSALYLCASSLGDLPGSEQFFGPGTRLTVL.

This clone was counted between two and nine times. V gene TRBV6-1 combines with J gene TRBJ1-2; D gene uncertain. Trimming pared 7 bases from V and 2 bases from J, leaving 11 bases between. There are 13 residues in the CDR3. Germline V gives CDR1 MNHNS, CDR2 SASEGT. The CDR3: CASTPLGNYGYTF. CDR3 nucleotides: TGTGCCAGCACCCCCCTAGGAAACTATGGCTACACCTTC.

The J gene is TRBJ2-7, the V gene TRBV7-2; D uncertain. The germline V and J ends were trimmed by 0 bases and 6 bases, with 9 bases remaining between them. The CDR3 covers 13 residues. From germline, CDR1 is SGHTA and CDR2 FQGNSA. CDR3 sequence: CASSLATPLEQYF. CDR3 nucleotide sequence: TGTGCCAGCAGCTTAGCCACGCCCCTCGAGCAGTACTTC. Full variable domain (remainder filled in from reference TRBV7-2 and TRBJ2-7): GAGVSQSPSNKVTEKGKDVELRCDPISGHTALYWYRQSLGQGLEFLIYFQGNSAPDKSGLPSDRFSAERTGGSVSTLTIQRTQQEDSAVYLCASSLATPLEQYFGPGTRLTVT.

At least ten counts were recorded for this clone. The chain recombines TRBV7-9 with TRBJ1-2, with D hard to call. CDR1 is SEHNR and CDR2 is FQNEAQ in the germline V gene (reference sequence). The CDR3 consists of 15 residues. The V gene lost 3 bases and the J gene lost 4 bases, with 15 bases spanning the gap. In DNA form, the CDR3 reads TGTGCCAGCAGCTTCATTGGCAGGCCGGCCTATGGCTACACCTTC. It codes for CASSFIGRPAYGYTF. The whole variable domain, remainder taken from reference TRBV7-9 and TRBJ1-2, is DTGVSQNPRHKITKRGQNVTFRCDPISEHNRLYWYRQTLGQGPEFLTYFQNEAQLEKSRLLSDRFSAERPKGSFSTLEIQRTEQGDSAMYLCASSFIGRPAYGYTFGSGTRLTVV.

CDR3 coding DNA: TGTGCCAGTAGCTGGGGGATTGAGAATTCACCCCTCCACTTT. It specifies CASSWGIENSPLHF. The rearrangement links TRBV19 to TRBJ1-6; possible D gene TRBD1, 5 bases. The germline V and J ends were trimmed by 6 bases and 7 bases, with 13 bases remaining between them. Germline assignment: CDR1 LNHDA and CDR2 SQIVND (reference sequence). The length of the CDR3 is 14 residues.

In its sample, this clone was seen many times. This chain connects TRBV5-1 to TRBJ1-1; D might be TRBD1 (5 bases). The V gene's germline CDR1 is SGHRS and CDR2 YFSETQ. Trimming pared 5 bases from V and 3 bases from J, leaving 14 bases between. The CDR3 covers 14 residues. CDR3 sequence (DNA): TGCGCCAGCAGGGGGCAGGGAGGGGACACTGAAGCTTTCTTT. It is translated as CASRGQGGDTEAFF.

This clone occurred a few times. The chain has TRBV12-3 or TRBV12-4 and TRBJ1-2; maybe TRBD1 (6 bases). CDR3 length: 12 residues. Trimming removed 3 bases from V and 7 bases from J, with 9 bases in between. DNA for the CDR3: TGTGCCAGCAGTTTCCCCAGGGGTGGCTACACCTTC. It specifies CASSFPRGGYTF.

This clone showed up just a few times. The chain links TRBV2 to TRBJ1-4, with unresolved D. The CDR3 contains 11 residues. V was pared by 1 base and J by 8 bases, with 2 bases between. Germline-derived CDR1 and CDR2 are SNHLY and FYNNEI. The CDR3 region is CASSEEEKLFF. As DNA, the CDR3 is TGTGCCAGCAGTGAAGAAGAAAAACTGTTTTTT.

On this clone: A read error may produce the germline difference seen at one junction end. This chain uses TRBV20-1 with TRBJ2-7; TRBD1 aligns across 7 bases. Germline V lookup: CDR1 DFQATT, CDR2 SNEGSKA (reference sequence). This CDR3 is built from 12 residues. The CDR3 DNA sequence: TGCAGTTCTAGGGGGCGCAGGGCCGAGCAGTACTTC. Translation gives CSSRGRRAEQYF.

This clone was picked up a small number of times. A much larger clonotype is one base distant, so this may be a read error. The chain joins TRBV2 to TRBJ2-5; the D gene is possibly TRBD2 (6 bases). V was trimmed by 5 bases and J by 8 bases, leaving 15 bases between them. The CDR3 totals 13 residues. Germline V gene lookup returns CDR1 SNHLY and CDR2 FYNNEI. CDR3 protein: CASSPSRGDTQYF. In nucleotides, the CDR3 is TGTGCCAGCAGTCCTTCGCGGGGAGATACCCAGTACTTC.

By share, this clone ranks as medium-sized. V and J are TRBV6-1 and TRBJ2-7; 9 bases match TRBD2. Germline V gene sequence: CDR1 MNHNS, CDR2 SASEGT. Losses at the gene ends were 4 bases for V and 2 bases for J; bases not matched to a gene: 6. The CDR3 has 15 amino acids. CDR3 loop: CASSGRGGATYEQYF. The CDR3 DNA sequence: TGTGCCAGCAGTGGGCGGGGGGGAGCTACCTACGAGCAGTACTTC.

This clone was picked up a small number of times. The chain's CDR3 is CASSKQGSQPQHF. The CDR3 DNA is TGTGCCAGTAGCAAACAGGGCAGTCAGCCCCAGCATTTT. J is TRBJ1-5 and V is TRBV19; D is perhaps TRBD1 (6 bases). The CDR3 loop spans 13 amino acids. CDR1 and CDR2 from the germline V gene are LNHDA and SQIVND (reference sequence). The V and J ends lost 6 bases and 6 bases respectively, with 12 bases between them.

The V call is TRBV10-3, the J call TRBJ1-5; D not resolved. The CDR3 consists of 13 residues. The ends were cut back, 6 bases at V and 0 bases at J, with 6 bases in the middle. Germline CDR1 reads ENHRY; CDR2 reads SYGVKD. In DNA form, the CDR3 reads TGTGCCATCAGCAACTATAGCAATCAGCCCCAGCATTTT. Its protein is CAISNYSNQPQHF.

V gene TRBV30 combines with J gene TRBJ1-4; tentative D call: TRBD1 (5 bases). The germline V gene has CDR1 GTSNPN and CDR2 SVGIG (reference sequence). There are 16 residues in the CDR3. Trimming left V 2 bases short and J 8 bases short, with 21 bases between. The CDR3 DNA reads as TGTGCCTGGAGTAGGGGAGCAGGGACGATGATCGAAAAACTGTTTTTT. Its translation: CAWSRGAGTMIEKLFF. Combining the CDR3 with reference TRBV30 and TRBJ1-4 gives the whole variable domain SQTIHQWPATLVQPVGSPLSLECTVEGTSNPNLYWYRQAAGRGLQLLFYSVGIGQISSEVPQNLSASRPQDRQFILSSKKLLLSDSGFYLCAWSRGAGTMIEKLFFGSGTQLSVL.

This clone was counted a few times. The chain joins TRBV2 to TRBJ2-7; weak D call: TRBD2 (5 bases). Trimming removed 8 bases from V and 1 base from J, with 12 bases in between. CDR1 and CDR2 from the germline V gene are SNHLY and FYNNEI. This CDR3 contains 13 residues. CDR3 loop: CASVGVFSYEQYF. The CDR3 DNA is TGTGCCAGCGTCGGGGTTTTTTCCTACGAGCAGTACTTC.

Ten or more counts support this clone. Other DNA variants within this sample encode the same CDR3. The gene calls are TRBV10-3 and TRBJ1-2, with a possible D match to TRBD1 (5 bases). Trimming took 0 bases from V and 6 from J, leaving 17 bases between them. Germline values: CDR1 ENHRY, CDR2 SYGVKD. The CDR3 totals 16 residues. The CDR3 region has the DNA TGTGCCATCAGTGAGTCCCGGGGGGGAAACCCGAATGGCTACACCTTC. Translating gives CAISESRGGNPNGYTF.